These 25 T cell receptor beta chains originate from one sample sequenced in a study of shared clonotypes between healthy human individuals. Positive CCR7 selection of CD45RO-negative cells yielded the naive CD8 cells, and terminally differentiated effector memory CD45RA+ cells were excluded. The table came from immunoSEQ multiplex PCR; TCRdb's copy has only in-frame clones and leaves some out. The table has fewer than 1 million clones, just over 95% seen once. Sequencing was carried out using naive CD8+ T cells sorted from blood. The receptors come from a man aged 25 to 40 in good health.

The J gene is TRBJ2-2, the V gene TRBV7-9, with TRBD2 matching 11 bases. With V trimmed by 4 bases and J by 6 bases, 7 bases remained unmatched. The CDR3 sequence is 16 residues long. The germline V gene encodes CDR1 SEHNR and CDR2 FQNEAQ (reference sequence). This CDR3 reads CASSSETSGKPGELFF. The CDR3 bases are TGTGCCAGCAGCTCGGAGACTAGCGGGAAACCCGGGGAGCTGTTTTTT. Looking up the rest from reference TRBV7-9 and TRBJ2-2 gives the full variable domain: DTGVSQNPRHKITKRGQNVTFRCDPISEHNRLYWYRQTLGQGPEFLTYFQNEAQLEKSRLLSDRFSAERPKGSFSTLEIQRTEQGDSAMYLCASSSETSGKPGELFFGEGSRLTVL.

The chain has TRBV15 and TRBJ1-2; tentatively, D is TRBD1 (5 bases). Trimming shortened V by 1 base and J by 0 bases, and 12 bases separated the two germline ends. The germline V gene has CDR1 LNHNV and CDR2 YYDKDF (reference sequence). The CDR3 consists of 16 residues. CDR3 in DNA: TGTGCCACCAGCAGAGTCGGGGAAGGGGCTAACTATGGCTACACCTTC. Translated, it gives CATSRVGEGANYGYTF.

The V gene is TRBV9, the J gene TRBJ2-3; 9 bases agree with TRBD2. This CDR3 comprises 16 residues. The ends lost 4 bases at V and 2 bases at J; junction bases unmatched: 8. Germline V gene lookup returns CDR1 SGDLS and CDR2 YYNGEE. CDR3 DNA: TGTGCCAGCAGCACGACGCTAGCGGGACACACAGATACGCAGTATTTT. This codes for CASSTTLAGHTDTQYF.

The chain links TRBV7-9 to TRBJ2-7; tentatively, D is TRBD1 or TRBD2 (5 bases each). Trimming left V 5 bases short and J 0 bases short, with 14 bases between. Germline loops: CDR1 SEHNR, CDR2 FQNEAQ (reference sequence). The CDR3 extends over 15 amino acids. CDR3 sequence: CASSGSGTFSYEQYF. For the CDR3, the DNA is TGTGCCAGCAGCGGTTCCGGGACGTTCTCCTACGAGCAGTACTTC.

The chain uses TRBV10-1 and TRBJ2-1; TRBD2 aligns across 12 bases. The CDR3 contains 15 residues. CDR1 is WNHNN and CDR2 is SYGVQD in the germline V gene (reference sequence). Trimming removed 5 bases from V and 7 bases from J; junction bases left unmatched: 6. The CDR3 DNA is TGCGCCAGCAGTTCACTAGCGGGAGGCCAGAATGAGCAGTTCTTC. Its protein product is CASSSLAGGQNEQFF.

The chain employs TRBV5-5 and TRBJ2-3, with a tentative D call TRBD1 (6 bases). Germline V lookup: CDR1 SGHKS, CDR2 YYEKEE (reference sequence). The V gene lost 0 bases and the J gene lost 4 bases, with 18 bases spanning the gap. The CDR3 is 17 amino acids. The CDR3 loop is CASSLADGTILPDTQYF. The CDR3 nucleotides are TGTGCCAGCAGCTTGGCCGACGGGACAATCTTACCAGATACGCAGTATTTT.

The chain couples TRBV7-6 to TRBJ2-2; no reliable D call. V was trimmed by 11 bases and J by 4 bases, leaving 11 bases between them. Germline CDR1 reads SGHVS; CDR2 reads FNYEAQ. The CDR3 spans 12 residues. The CDR3 region is CASRDPTGELFF. DNA for the CDR3: TGTGCCTCAAGGGATCCCACCGGGGAGCTGTTTTTT.

The rearrangement uses TRBV6-4 and TRBJ1-5; a weak D match, TRBD1 (6 bases). The germline V gene encodes CDR1 MRHNA and CDR2 SNTAGT. V was shortened by 0 bases and J by 8 bases, with 17 bases between the two germline ends. The CDR3 consists of 16 residues. The CDR3 region is CASSDSPNRESKPQHF. The CDR3 DNA follows: TGTGCCAGCAGTGACTCGCCAAACAGGGAATCAAAGCCCCAGCATTTT.

The V call is TRBV4-1, the J call TRBJ2-7, with 13 bases lining up with TRBD2. Germline assignment: CDR1 MGHRA and CDR2 YSYEKL. V gave up 3 bases and J gave up 5 bases; unmatched junction bases: 7. The CDR3 length is 16 residues. The CDR3 protein is CASSHTSGRGIDEQYF. CDR3 sequence (DNA): TGCGCCAGCAGCCATACTAGCGGGAGGGGTATAGACGAGCAGTACTTC.

The chain has TRBV7-9 and TRBJ1-1; no firm D call. V was trimmed by 1 base and J by 5 bases, leaving 11 bases between them. The germline CDR1 and CDR2 sequences are SEHNR and FQNEAQ (reference sequence). There are 14 residues in the CDR3. CDR3 in DNA: TGTGCCAGCAGCTTAGAGCTAAGATGGACTGAAGCTTTCTTT. Protein product: CASSLELRWTEAFF.

The rearrangement uses TRBV29-1 and TRBJ2-7, with 11 bases lining up with TRBD1. CDR3 length: 15 amino acids. With V trimmed by 3 bases and J by 2 bases, 6 bases remained unmatched. The germline V gene has CDR1 SQVTM and CDR2 ANQGSEA. CDR3 protein: CSVEQAGQGAYEQYF. CDR3 coding DNA: TGCAGCGTTGAGCAGGCGGGACAGGGGGCCTACGAGCAGTACTTC.

The chain couples TRBV5-1 to TRBJ1-5; 11 nucleotides match TRBD1. Trimming took 0 bases from V and 6 from J; bases not matched to a gene: 14. Germline CDR1 SGHRS, CDR2 YFSETQ. CDR3 length equals 19 residues. The CDR3 here is CASSLDSGTGGTLGQPQHF. DNA for the CDR3: TGCGCCAGCAGCTTGGACTCCGGGACAGGGGGAACCCTCGGTCAGCCCCAGCATTTT.

The chain recombines TRBV5-5 with TRBJ2-7; 9 nucleotides line up with TRBD1. Trimming at V came to 4 bases and at J to 6 bases, leaving 8 bases not matched to a gene. Germline CDR1 reads SGHKS; CDR2 reads YYEKEE (reference sequence). The CDR3 has 14 amino acids. This CDR3 is CASSDRDRDSEQYF. The CDR3, as DNA: TGTGCCAGCAGCGACCGGGACAGGGACTCCGAGCAGTACTTC.

CDR3 loop: CASRSQGAGYTF. CDR3 DNA: TGTGCCAGCAGGTCCCAGGGGGCTGGCTACACCTTC. The V and J genes are TRBV11-2 and TRBJ1-2; 8 positions agree with TRBD1. CDR1 and CDR2 (germline): SGHAT, FQNNGV. Unmatched junction bases numbered 4, after V lost 6 bases and J lost 7 bases. There are 12 residues in the CDR3. The full variable domain, completed using reference TRBV11-2 and TRBJ1-2, is EAGVAQSPRYKIIEKRQSVAFWCNPISGHATLYWYQQILGQGPKLLIQFQNNGVVDDSQLPKDRFSAERLKGVDSTLKIQPAKLEDSAVYLCASRSQGAGYTFGSGTRLTVV.

This clone was detected once. The V and J genes are TRBV6-1 and TRBJ2-7, with D possibly being TRBD2 (6 bases). Between the trimmed V and J ends, which lost 2 bases and 3 bases, there was a span of 14 bases. The V gene's germline CDR1 is MNHNS and CDR2 SASEGT. The CDR3 runs 15 residues. The DNA of the CDR3 is TGTGCCAGCAGTGAACCTACGGGACTTATCTACGAGCAGTACTTC. Translation gives CASSEPTGLIYEQYF.

V gene TRBV9 combines with J gene TRBJ2-5; TRBD2 matches at 8 bases. CDR1 is SGDLS, CDR2 YYNGEE, per germline. The V and J ends lost 6 bases and 0 bases, in that order; junction bases with no gene match: 7. The CDR3 totals 15 residues. CDR3 sequence reads: CASTSSGGYQETQYF. CDR3 bases: TGTGCCAGCACCTCAAGCGGGGGCTACCAAGAGACCCAGTACTTC.

This chain uses TRBV5-1 with TRBJ2-1, with 9 bases identical to TRBD1. This CDR3 spans 16 amino acids. V lost 2 bases, J lost 8 bases, and 11 bases stayed unmatched. Per germline, CDR1 SGHRS and CDR2 YFSETQ. Here the CDR3 DNA reads TGCGCCAGCAGCTTTGATAAGGGGACAGGGAATCATGAGCAGTTCTTC. Translating gives CASSFDKGTGNHEQFF.

The chain employs TRBV27 and TRBJ2-2; 9 nucleotides align to TRBD2. The V and J ends lost 5 bases and 5 bases, in that order; junction bases with no gene match: 9. From germline, CDR1 is MNHEY and CDR2 SMNVEV (reference sequence). The length of the CDR3 is 16 residues. CDR3 loop: CASSPYSGRRTGELFF. The CDR3 DNA is TGTGCCAGCAGTCCGTATAGCGGGAGAAGGACCGGGGAGCTGTTTTTT.

The chain is built from TRBV29-1 and TRBJ2-1; TRBD1 agrees at 11 bases. The J segment lost 8 bases and the V segment lost 7 bases, leaving 4 bases of the junction unmatched. Germline V gene sequence: CDR1 SQVTM, CDR2 ANQGSEA. The CDR3 consists of 12 residues. In DNA, the CDR3 is TGCAGCGCCCGGACAGGGGGCTATGAGCAGTTCTTC. Amino acids: CSARTGGYEQFF.

V and J are TRBV5-4 and TRBJ2-7, with 8 bases fitting TRBD2. The ends lost 3 bases at V and 5 bases at J; junction bases unmatched: 10. This CDR3 comprises 15 residues. The germline gives CDR1 SGHNT, CDR2 YYREEE (reference sequence). This chain's CDR3 is CASSYISGRSNEQYF. CDR3 sequence (DNA): TGTGCCAGCAGCTATATCAGCGGGAGAAGCAACGAGCAGTACTTC.

The rearrangement uses TRBV19 and TRBJ2-1; 12 positions agree with TRBD2. Germline lookup yields CDR1 LNHDA and CDR2 SQIVND (reference sequence). Trimming at V came to 5 bases and at J to 4 bases, leaving 9 bases not matched to a gene. There are 17 residues in the CDR3. CDR3 in DNA: TGTGCCAGTAGTTCGCGACTAGCGGGAGAGGGGTACAATGAGCAGTTCTTC. It encodes CASSSRLAGEGYNEQFF.

The J gene is TRBJ1-1, the V gene TRBV6-6, with 10 positions matching TRBD1. CDR1 is MNHNY and CDR2 is SVGAGI in the germline V gene (reference sequence). J lost 4 bases, V lost 5 bases, and 4 bases had no gene match. CDR3 length: 14 residues. The CDR3 DNA follows: TGTGCCAGCAGTCCACGGACAGGGGGCACTGAAGCTTTCTTT. Protein product: CASSPRTGGTEAFF.

The V and J genes are TRBV4-1 and TRBJ1-1; tentatively, D is TRBD1 (6 bases). Germline V gene sequence: CDR1 MGHRA, CDR2 YSYEKL. V lost 0 bases and J 5 bases, leaving 13 bases between the germline ends. CDR3 length equals 15 residues. Here the CDR3 reads CASSQERGGHTEAFF. CDR3 nucleotide sequence: TGCGCCAGCAGCCAAGAGCGGGGGGGCCATACTGAAGCTTTCTTT.

The chain employs TRBV6-1 and TRBJ1-2; unclear D gene. The CDR3 has 14 amino acids. Germline V CDR1 and CDR2: MNHNS, SASEGT. V lost 3 bases to trimming and J lost 2 bases, with 10 bases between them. Written as DNA, the CDR3 is TGTGCCAGCAGTGAGATACCTAGAAACTATGGCTACACCTTC. It yields the protein CASSEIPRNYGYTF.

This clone showed up just once. The CDR3 loop is CASSISDSYNEQFF. The DNA of the CDR3 is TGTGCCAGTAGTATTTCCGACTCCTACAATGAGCAGTTCTTC. J is TRBJ2-1 and V is TRBV19; D unclear. V was shortened by 3 bases and J by 0 bases, with 6 bases between the two germline ends. CDR3 length: 14 amino acids. CDR1 is LNHDA, CDR2 SQIVND, per germline (reference sequence).